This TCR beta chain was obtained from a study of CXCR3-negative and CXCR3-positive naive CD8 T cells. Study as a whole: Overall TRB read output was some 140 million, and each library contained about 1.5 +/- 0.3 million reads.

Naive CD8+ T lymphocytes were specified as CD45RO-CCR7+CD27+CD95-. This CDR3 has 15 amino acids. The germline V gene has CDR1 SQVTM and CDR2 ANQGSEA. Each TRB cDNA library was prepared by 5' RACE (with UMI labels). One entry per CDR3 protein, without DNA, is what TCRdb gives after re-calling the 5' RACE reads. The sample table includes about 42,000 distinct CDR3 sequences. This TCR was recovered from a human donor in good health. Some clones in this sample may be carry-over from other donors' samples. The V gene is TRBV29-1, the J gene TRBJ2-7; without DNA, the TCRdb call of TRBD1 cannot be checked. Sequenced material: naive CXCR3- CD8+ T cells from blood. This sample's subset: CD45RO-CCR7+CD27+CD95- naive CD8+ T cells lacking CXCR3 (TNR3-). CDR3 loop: CSVGLDRVATYEQYF.